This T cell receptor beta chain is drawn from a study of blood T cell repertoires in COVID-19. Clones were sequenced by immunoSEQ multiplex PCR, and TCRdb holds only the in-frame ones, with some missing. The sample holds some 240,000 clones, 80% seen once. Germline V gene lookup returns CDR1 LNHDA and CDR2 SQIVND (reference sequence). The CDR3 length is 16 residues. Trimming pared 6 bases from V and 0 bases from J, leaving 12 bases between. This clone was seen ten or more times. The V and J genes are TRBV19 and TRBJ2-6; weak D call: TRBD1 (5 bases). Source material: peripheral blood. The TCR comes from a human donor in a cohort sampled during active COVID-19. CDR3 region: CASSPGQISGANVLTF. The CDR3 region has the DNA TGTGCCAGTAGCCCAGGGCAGATCTCTGGGGCCAACGTCCTGACTTTC.